This record concerns one T cell receptor beta chain sequence. No antigen is known for it. As defined, naive CD8 cells were CD45RO-negative and positively selected for CCR7, with terminally differentiated effector memory CD45RA+ cells excluded. This entry comes from a study of shared clonotypes between healthy human individuals. Findings of the study overall: Few donors limited the genetic and exposure-history diversity represented.

Genomic DNA belonging to each subset was distributed in equal measure over several immunoSEQ plates. Generated by immunoSEQ multiplex PCR, the TCRdb table keeps only in-frame clones and is missing some. Among about 2.2 million clones listed, 90% to 95% were seen once. Sample: naive CD8+ T cells from PBMCs. This TCR was sampled from a man between 18 and 35 years old in good health. Some clones in this sample may be carry-over from other donors' samples.

CDR3 bases: TGCGCCAGCAGCTTGGCTTCCGCCGGGACTAGCGACAATGAGCAGTTCTTC. Amino acid sequence: CASSLASAGTSDNEQFF. The rearrangement joins TRBV5-1 to TRBJ2-1; 10 positions match TRBD2. The ends lost 0 bases at V and 5 bases at J; junction bases unmatched: 8. This CDR3 has 17 amino acids. Germline CDR1 reads SGHRS; CDR2 reads YFSETQ. Complete variable domain (other parts from reference TRBV5-1 and TRBJ2-1): KAGVTQTPRYLIKTRGQQVTLSCSPISGHRSVSWYQQTPGQGLQFLFEYFSETQRNKGNFPGRFSGRQFSNSRSEMNVSTLELGDSALYLCASSLASAGTSDNEQFFGPGTRLTVL.